This TCR beta chain was documented in a study of T cells and Merkel cell carcinoma outcomes. Study-level findings and limits: In Merkel cell carcinoma, repertoire and T-cell density reportedly predicted outcomes.

Points on this clone: The antigen is not known.

Clones were sequenced by immunoSEQ multiplex PCR, and TCRdb holds only the in-frame ones, with some missing. The repertoire includes roughly 4,800 clones, roughly 85% of them detected once, and 5.2% sits in the top ten. The sample was tumor tissue from Merkel cell carcinoma. The sequence derives from a human donor with Merkel cell carcinoma.

In DNA, the CDR3 is TGCAGTGGAGAGACAGTATACGAGCAGTACTTC. Translated, it gives CSGETVYEQYF. This chain connects TRBV20-1 to TRBJ2-7; the D gene is possibly TRBD1 (5 bases). V was trimmed by 7 bases and J by 4 bases, leaving 11 bases between them. The CDR3 contains 11 residues. CDR1 is DFQATT and CDR2 is SNEGSKA in the germline V gene (reference sequence).